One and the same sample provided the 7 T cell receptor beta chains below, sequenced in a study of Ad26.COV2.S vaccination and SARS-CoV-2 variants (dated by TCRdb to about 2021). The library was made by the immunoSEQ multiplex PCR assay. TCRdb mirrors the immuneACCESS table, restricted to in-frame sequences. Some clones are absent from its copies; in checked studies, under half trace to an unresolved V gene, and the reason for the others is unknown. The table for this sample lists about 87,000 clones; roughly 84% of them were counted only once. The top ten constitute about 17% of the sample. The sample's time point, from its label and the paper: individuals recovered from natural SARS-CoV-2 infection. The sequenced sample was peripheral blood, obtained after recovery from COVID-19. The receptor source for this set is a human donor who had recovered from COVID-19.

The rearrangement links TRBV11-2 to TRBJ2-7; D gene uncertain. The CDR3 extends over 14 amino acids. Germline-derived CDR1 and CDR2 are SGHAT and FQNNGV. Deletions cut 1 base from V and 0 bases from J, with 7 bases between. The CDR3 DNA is TGTGCCAGCAGCTTAGTCAGGTTCTCCTACGAGCAGTACTTC. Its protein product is CASSLVRFSYEQYF.

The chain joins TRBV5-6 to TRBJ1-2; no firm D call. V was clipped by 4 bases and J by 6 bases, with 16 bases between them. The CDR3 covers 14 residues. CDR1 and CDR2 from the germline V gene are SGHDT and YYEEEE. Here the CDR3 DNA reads TGTGCCAGCAGCCCCGATGAGGGATGGGATGGCTACACCTTC. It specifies CASSPDEGWDGYTF.

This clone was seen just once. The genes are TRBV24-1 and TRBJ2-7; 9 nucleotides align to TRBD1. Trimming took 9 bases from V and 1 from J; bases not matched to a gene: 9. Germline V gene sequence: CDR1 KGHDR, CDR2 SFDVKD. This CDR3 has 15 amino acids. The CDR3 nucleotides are TGTGCCACCGAGAACTCCGGGACAGGGTCCTACGAGCAGTACTTC. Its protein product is CATENSGTGSYEQYF.

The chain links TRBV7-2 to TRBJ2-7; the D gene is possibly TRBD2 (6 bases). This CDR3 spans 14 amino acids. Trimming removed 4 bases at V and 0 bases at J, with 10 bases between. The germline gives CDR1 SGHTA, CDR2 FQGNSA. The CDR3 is CASSSRDFSYEQYF. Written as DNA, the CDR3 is TGTGCCAGCAGCTCCCGGGACTTCTCCTACGAGCAGTACTTC.

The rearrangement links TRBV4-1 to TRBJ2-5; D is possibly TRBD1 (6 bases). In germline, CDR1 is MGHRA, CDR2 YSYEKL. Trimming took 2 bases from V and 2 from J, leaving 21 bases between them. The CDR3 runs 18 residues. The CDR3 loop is CASSQMVVQGRGQETQYF. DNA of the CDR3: TGCGCCAGCAGCCAAATGGTGGTACAGGGAAGAGGGCAAGAGACCCAGTACTTC.

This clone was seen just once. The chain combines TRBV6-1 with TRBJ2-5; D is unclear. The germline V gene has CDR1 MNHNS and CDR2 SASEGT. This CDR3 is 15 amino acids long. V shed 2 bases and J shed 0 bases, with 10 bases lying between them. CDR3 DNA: TGTGCCAGCAGTGAAACTACAGAGTACCAAGAGACCCAGTACTTC. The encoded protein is CASSETTEYQETQYF.

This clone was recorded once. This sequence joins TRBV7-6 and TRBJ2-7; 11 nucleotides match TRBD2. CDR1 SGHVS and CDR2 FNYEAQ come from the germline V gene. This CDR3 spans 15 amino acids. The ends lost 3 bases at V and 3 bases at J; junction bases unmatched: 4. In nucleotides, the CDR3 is TGTGCCAGCAGCTTGGGACTAGCGGAGGACTACGAGCAGTACTTC. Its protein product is CASSLGLAEDYEQYF.